This TCR beta chain was sequenced in a study of blood T cell repertoires in COVID-19. Study at large: Acute-phase and convalescent COVID-19 samples originated in the United States, Italy and Spain. From T cells, B-cell-depleted T cells, or PBMCs came the material, which was cDNA or gDNA.

In the authors' methods: How many nucleated cells were present was estimated from reference gene primer amplification. Profiled with immunoSEQ multiplex PCR; TCRdb holds only in-frame clones, not every one. That table is the source of V, J and clone size, and D and trimming were worked out from the DNA. The top ten hold 5.2% of the sample, which has roughly 17,000 clones, around 92% seen once. Trimming at V came to 4 bases and at J to 5 bases, leaving 7 bases not matched to a gene. Germline V gene data show CDR1 as KGHSH and CDR2 as LQKENI. The CDR3 has 15 residues. Sequencing was performed on peripheral blood. The chain uses TRBV18 and TRBJ1-4, with TRBD1 matching 7 bases. The receptor comes from a human donor in a cohort sampled during active COVID-19. CDR3 protein: CASSQGASRNEKLFF. The CDR3 DNA reads as TGTGCCAGCTCACAGGGGGCGAGCAGGAATGAAAAACTGTTTTTT.